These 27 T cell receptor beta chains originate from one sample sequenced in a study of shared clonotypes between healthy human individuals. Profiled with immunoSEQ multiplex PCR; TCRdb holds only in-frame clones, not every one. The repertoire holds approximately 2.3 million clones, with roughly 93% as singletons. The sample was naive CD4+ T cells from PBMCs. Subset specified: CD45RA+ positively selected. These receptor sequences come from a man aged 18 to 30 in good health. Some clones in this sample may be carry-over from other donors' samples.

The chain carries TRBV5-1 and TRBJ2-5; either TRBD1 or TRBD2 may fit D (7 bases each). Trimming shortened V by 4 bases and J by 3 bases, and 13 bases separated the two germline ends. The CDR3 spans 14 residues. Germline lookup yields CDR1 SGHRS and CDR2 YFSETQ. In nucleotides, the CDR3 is TGCGCCAGCAGCCCGACAGGGAGGGAAGAGACCCAGTACTTC. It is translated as CASSPTGREETQYF.

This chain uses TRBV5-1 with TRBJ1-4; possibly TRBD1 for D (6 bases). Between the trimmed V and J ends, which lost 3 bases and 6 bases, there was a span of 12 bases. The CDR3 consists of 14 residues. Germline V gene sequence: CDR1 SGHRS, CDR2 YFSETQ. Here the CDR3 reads CASSYTGSDEKLFF. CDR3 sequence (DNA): TGCGCCAGCAGCTACACAGGGTCGGATGAAAAACTGTTTTTT.

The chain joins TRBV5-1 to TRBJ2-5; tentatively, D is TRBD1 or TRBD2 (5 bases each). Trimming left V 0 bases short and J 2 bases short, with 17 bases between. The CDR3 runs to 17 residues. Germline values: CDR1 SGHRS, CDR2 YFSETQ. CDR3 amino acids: CASSLGAPGPLQETQYF. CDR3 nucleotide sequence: TGCGCCAGCAGCTTGGGGGCTCCGGGACCACTACAAGAGACCCAGTACTTC.

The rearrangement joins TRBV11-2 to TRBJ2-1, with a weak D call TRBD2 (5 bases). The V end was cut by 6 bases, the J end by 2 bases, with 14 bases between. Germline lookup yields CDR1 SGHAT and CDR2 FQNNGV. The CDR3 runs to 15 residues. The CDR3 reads CASRTWEMAYNEQFF. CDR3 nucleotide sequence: TGTGCCAGCAGGACATGGGAGATGGCCTACAATGAGCAGTTCTTC.

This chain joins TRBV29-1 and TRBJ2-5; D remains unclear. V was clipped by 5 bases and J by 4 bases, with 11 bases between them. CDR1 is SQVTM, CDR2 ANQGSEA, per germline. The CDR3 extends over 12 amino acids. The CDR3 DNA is TGCAGCGTTCAAGTGCTTCGAGAGACCCAGTACTTC. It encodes CSVQVLRETQYF.

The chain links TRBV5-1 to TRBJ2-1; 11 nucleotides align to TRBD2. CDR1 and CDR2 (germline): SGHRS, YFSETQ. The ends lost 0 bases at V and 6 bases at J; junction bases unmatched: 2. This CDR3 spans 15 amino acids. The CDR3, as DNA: TGCGCCAGCAGCTTGGGACTAGCGGGGATCAATGAGCAGTTCTTC. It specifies CASSLGLAGINEQFF.

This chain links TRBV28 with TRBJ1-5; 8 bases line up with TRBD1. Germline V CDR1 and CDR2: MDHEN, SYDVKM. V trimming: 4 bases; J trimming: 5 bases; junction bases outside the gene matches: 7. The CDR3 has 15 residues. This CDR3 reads CASSSRQGNDQPQHF. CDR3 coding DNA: TGTGCCAGCAGTTCGAGACAGGGGAACGATCAGCCCCAGCATTTT.

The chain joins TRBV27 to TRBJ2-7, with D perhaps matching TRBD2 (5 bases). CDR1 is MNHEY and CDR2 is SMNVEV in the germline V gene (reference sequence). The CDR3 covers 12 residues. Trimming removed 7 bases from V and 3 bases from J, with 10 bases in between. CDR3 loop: CASMAGRYEQYF. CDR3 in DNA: TGTGCCAGCATGGCGGGTCGCTACGAGCAGTACTTC.

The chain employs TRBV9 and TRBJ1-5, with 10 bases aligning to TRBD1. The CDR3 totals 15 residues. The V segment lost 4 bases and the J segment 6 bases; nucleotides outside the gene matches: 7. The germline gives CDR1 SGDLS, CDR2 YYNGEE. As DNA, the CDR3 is TGTGCCAGCAGCCCCGACAGGGGGCCGGGTCAGCCCCAGCATTTT. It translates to CASSPDRGPGQPQHF.

The CDR3 reads CASNNRGRDEQFF. CDR3 bases: TGTGCCAGCAACAACCGGGGGCGCGATGAGCAGTTCTTC. The rearrangement links TRBV9 to TRBJ2-1; possibly TRBD1 or TRBD2 for D (6 bases each). CDR1 SGDLS and CDR2 YYNGEE come from the germline V gene. Trimming took 6 bases from V and 8 from J, leaving 15 bases between them. The CDR3 is made up of 13 amino acids.

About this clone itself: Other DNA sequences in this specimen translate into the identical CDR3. The CDR3 here is CASSIDRAYGYTF. The CDR3 DNA is TGTGCCAGTAGTATCGACAGGGCCTATGGCTACACCTTC. This sequence joins TRBV19 and TRBJ1-2, with 7 bases that match TRBD1. The CDR3 length is 13 residues. Looked up from germline, CDR1 is LNHDA and CDR2 is SQIVND (reference sequence). V shed 3 bases, J shed 4 bases, and the junction held 2 bases outside the gene matches. The complete variable domain, with remaining parts taken from reference TRBV19 and TRBJ1-2, reads DGGITQSPKYLFRKEGQNVTLSCEQNLNHDAMYWYRQDPGQGLRLIYYSQIVNDFQKGDIAEGYSVSREKKESFPLTVTSAQKNPTAFYLCASSIDRAYGYTFGSGTRLTVV.

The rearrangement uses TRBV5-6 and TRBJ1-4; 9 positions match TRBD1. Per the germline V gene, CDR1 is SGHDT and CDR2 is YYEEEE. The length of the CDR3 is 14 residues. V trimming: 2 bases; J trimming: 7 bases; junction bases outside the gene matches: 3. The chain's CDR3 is CASSLQGAIEKLFF. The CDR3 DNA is TGTGCCAGCAGCTTACAGGGGGCGATTGAAAAACTGTTTTTT.

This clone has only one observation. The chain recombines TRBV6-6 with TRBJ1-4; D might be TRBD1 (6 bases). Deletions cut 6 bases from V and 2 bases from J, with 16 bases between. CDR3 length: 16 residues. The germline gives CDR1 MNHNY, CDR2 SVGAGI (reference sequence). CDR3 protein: CASRNREGRTNEKLFF. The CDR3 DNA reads TGTGCCAGCAGAAACAGGGAAGGGCGGACTAATGAAAAACTGTTTTTT.

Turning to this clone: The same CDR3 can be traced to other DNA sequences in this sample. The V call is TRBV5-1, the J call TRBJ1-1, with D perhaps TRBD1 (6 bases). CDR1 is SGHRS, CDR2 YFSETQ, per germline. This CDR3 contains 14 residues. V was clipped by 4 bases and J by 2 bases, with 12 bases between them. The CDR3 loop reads CASSQLQGNTEAFF. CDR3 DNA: TGCGCCAGCAGCCAGTTACAGGGAAACACTGAAGCTTTCTTT.

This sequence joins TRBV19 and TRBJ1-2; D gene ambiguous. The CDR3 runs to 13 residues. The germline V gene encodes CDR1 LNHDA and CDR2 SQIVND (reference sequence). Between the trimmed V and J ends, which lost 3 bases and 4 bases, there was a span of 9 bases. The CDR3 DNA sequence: TGTGCCAGTAGTATCGGGAATCCCTATGGCTACACCTTC. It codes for CASSIGNPYGYTF.

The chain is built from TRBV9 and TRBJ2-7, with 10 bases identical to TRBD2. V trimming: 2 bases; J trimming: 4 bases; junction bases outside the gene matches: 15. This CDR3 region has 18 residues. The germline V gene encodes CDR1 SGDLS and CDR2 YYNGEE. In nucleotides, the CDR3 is TGTGCCAGCAGCGTCGGAGCGGGGGGGACTCCCATACGGTACGAGCAGTACTTC. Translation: CASSVGAGGTPIRYEQYF.

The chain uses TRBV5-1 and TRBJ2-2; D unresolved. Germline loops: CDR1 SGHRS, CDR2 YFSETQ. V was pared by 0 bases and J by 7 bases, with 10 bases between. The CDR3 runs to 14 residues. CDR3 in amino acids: CASSLAVTGGELFF. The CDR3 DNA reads TGCGCCAGCAGCTTGGCCGTGACGGGCGGGGAGCTGTTTTTT.

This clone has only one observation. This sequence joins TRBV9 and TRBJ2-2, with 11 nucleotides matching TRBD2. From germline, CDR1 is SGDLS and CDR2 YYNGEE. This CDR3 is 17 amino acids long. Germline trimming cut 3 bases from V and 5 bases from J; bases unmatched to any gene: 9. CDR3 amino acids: CASSAHPTSGRTGELFF. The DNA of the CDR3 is TGTGCCAGCAGCGCCCACCCAACTAGCGGGAGAACCGGGGAGCTGTTTTTT.

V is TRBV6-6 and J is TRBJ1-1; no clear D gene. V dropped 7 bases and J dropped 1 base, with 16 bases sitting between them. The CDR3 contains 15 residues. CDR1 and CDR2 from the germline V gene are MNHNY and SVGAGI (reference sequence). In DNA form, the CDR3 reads TGTGCCAGCAAAGACGTTGGAGAGCAGAACACTGAAGCTTTCTTT. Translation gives CASKDVGEQNTEAFF.

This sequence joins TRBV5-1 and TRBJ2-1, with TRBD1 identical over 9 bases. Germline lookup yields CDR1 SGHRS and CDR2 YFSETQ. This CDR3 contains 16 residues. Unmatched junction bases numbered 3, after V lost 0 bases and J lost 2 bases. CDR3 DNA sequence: TGCGCCAGCAGCTTGGATACAGGGGGCGCCTACAATGAGCAGTTCTTC. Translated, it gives CASSLDTGGAYNEQFF.

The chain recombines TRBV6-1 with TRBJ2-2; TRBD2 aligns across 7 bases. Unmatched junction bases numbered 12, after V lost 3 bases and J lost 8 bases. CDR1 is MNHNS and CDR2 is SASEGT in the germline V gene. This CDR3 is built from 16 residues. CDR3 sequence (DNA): TGTGCCAGCAGTGATGCAGGACTAGAGGGTCCTGGGGAGCTGTTTTTT. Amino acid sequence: CASSDAGLEGPGELFF.

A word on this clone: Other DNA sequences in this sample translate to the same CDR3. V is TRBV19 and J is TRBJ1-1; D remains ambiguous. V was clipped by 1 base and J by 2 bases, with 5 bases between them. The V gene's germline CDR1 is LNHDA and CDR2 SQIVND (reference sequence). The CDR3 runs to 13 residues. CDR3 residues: CASSIAVNTEAFF. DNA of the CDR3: TGTGCCAGTAGTATAGCAGTTAACACTGAAGCTTTCTTT.

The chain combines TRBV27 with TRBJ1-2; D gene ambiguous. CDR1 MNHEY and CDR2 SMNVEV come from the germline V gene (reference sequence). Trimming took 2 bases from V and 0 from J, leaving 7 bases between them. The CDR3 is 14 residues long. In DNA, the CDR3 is TGTGCCAGCAGTTTAGGTCCTCCTAACTATGGCTACACCTTC. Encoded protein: CASSLGPPNYGYTF.

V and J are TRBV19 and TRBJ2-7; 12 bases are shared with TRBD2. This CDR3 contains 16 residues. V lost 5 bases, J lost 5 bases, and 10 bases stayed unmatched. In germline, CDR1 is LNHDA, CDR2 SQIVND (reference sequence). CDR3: CASSSLRLAGEDEQYF. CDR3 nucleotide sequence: TGTGCCAGTAGTTCCCTTCGACTAGCGGGAGAAGACGAGCAGTACTTC. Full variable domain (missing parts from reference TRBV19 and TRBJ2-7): DGGITQSPKYLFRKEGQNVTLSCEQNLNHDAMYWYRQDPGQGLRLIYYSQIVNDFQKGDIAEGYSVSREKKESFPLTVTSAQKNPTAFYLCASSSLRLAGEDEQYFGPGTRLTVT.

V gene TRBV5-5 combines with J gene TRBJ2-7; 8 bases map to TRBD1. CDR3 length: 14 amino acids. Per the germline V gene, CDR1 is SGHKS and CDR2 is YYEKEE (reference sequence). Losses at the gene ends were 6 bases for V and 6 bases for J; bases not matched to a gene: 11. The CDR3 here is CASIMSRDRSEQYF. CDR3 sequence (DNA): TGTGCCAGCATCATGTCCCGGGACAGGAGCGAGCAGTACTTC.

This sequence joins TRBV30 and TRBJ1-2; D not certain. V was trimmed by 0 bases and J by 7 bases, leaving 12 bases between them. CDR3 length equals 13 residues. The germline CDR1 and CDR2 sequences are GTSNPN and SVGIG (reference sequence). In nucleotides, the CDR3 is TGTGCCTGGAGTGTATGGGCCCTCGGTGGCTACACCTTC. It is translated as CAWSVWALGGYTF. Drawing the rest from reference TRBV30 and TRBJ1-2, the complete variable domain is SQTIHQWPATLVQPVGSPLSLECTVEGTSNPNLYWYRQAAGRGLQLLFYSVGIGQISSEVPQNLSASRPQDRQFILSSKKLLLSDSGFYLCAWSVWALGGYTFGSGTRLTVV.

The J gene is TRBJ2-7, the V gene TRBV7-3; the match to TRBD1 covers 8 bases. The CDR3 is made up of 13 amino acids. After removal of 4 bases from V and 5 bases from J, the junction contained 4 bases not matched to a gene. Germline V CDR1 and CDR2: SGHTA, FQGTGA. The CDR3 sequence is CASSSDREHEQYF. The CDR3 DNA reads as TGTGCCAGCAGCTCGGACAGGGAGCACGAGCAGTACTTC. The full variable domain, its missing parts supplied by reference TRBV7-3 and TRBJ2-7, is GAGVSQTPSNKVTEKGKYVELRCDPISGHTALYWYRQSLGQGPEFLIYFQGTGAADDSGLPNDRFFAVRPEGSVSTLKIQRTERGDSAVYLCASSSDREHEQYFGPGTRLTVT.